This T cell receptor (beta chain) derives from a study of T-cell memory formation after mild COVID-19. TCRdb used MiXCR to reprocess the 5' RACE reads, holding one entry per CDR3 protein. The table has 350,000 or so distinct CDR3 sequences, 20% to 25% seen once. Germline V CDR1 and CDR2: MGHRA, YSYEKL. The V end was cut by 3 bases, the J end by 0 bases, with 18 bases between. The CDR3 has 18 amino acids. Sequencing was done on a sample of PBMCs or a T cell subset sorted from them (not recorded which). The V gene is TRBV4-1, the J gene TRBJ2-1, with D possibly being TRBD2 (6 bases). The origin of this receptor is a man aged 18-30 years who had mild COVID-19 (a few samples of this study predate the infection). Cell type and time point are not known. The CDR3 reads CASSHPPGGASSYNEQFF. CDR3 bases: TGCGCCAGCAGCCACCCCCCGGGCGGGGCCAGCTCCTACAATGAGCAGTTCTTC.